The present T cell receptor beta chain was sequenced within a study of shared clonotypes between healthy human individuals (dated by TCRdb to between 2020 and 2021). Turning to the overall study: A couple of women and three men aged 18 to 49 years were included in the cohort. To estimate repertoire size and how much clonotypes are shared between individuals, the study performed deep sequencing of blood TCR repertoires from roughly five healthy adults. For each donor, CD4 naive and CD4 memory were each run on three plates, CD8 naive on two plates, and CD8 memory on one plate. Different laboratories and diverse techniques were used to prepare libraries and sequence TCR repertoires, to increase sequencing depth and limit assay-specific biases. Each donor's leukapheresis produced roughly between roughly 0.9 and 9 billion PBMCs. Beyond this particular receptor, the publication reports: Sharing across several donors was observed for approximately 5% of naive CD4, over 3% of naive CD8, roughly 2.3% of memory CD4, and less than 0.45% of memory CD8 clonotypes. The genetic and exposure-history diversity represented was limited by the small number of donors. Pairwise subsampling led to the expectation that sequencing depth would affect the degree of clonotype sharing among donors. Naive subsets generally had larger estimated clonotype richness than memory subsets. Compared with non-shared clonotypes, the clonotypes found in all four sorted-subset donors had higher generation probabilities. Incomplete sequencing was indicated by rarefaction of sorted-subset datasets, despite the large sequencing depth. Sampling was restricted to blood, and TCR repertoires in tissues likely differ from the TCR repertoires found in blood.

Of note for this clone: Its binding antigen is unknown. No clone much larger than this one lies a single base away; base qualities are absent.

The donors were healthy, HIV-negative adults with no recently reported acute infections or vaccinations. Every donor was a Caucasian adult living in Nashville, Tennessee, USA. CD4+ T cells were enriched by magnetic negative selection; naive cells were then positively selected on CD45RA, and the negative fraction formed the memory subset. After blood collection by leukapheresis, PBMCs were isolated using Ficoll-Histopaque density gradient centrifugation and then cryopreserved in the vapor phase of liquid nitrogen. Analytical flow cytometry was used to check the purity and quantity of each magnetically sorted T cell population. Each sorted fraction had its genomic DNA isolated and then quantified by UV absorbance on a Nanodrop 2000c. The CDR3 runs 12 residues from the cysteine to the phenylalanine. The read is trimmed to its CDR3 DNA, 36 bases read in frame from base 1. As encoded in the germline V gene, CDR1 is SNHLY while CDR2 is FYNNEI. V loses 4 bases of germline sequence and J loses 5 bases, and the interval between the two ends is 6 bases.

TCR CDR3 regions were amplified from genomic DNA by multiplex PCR using the deep immunoSEQ assay. Extracted genomic DNA from each cell subset was spread evenly across all wells of several immunoSEQ 96-well plates, with each plate serving as a replicate. For sorted subsets, roughly 200 ng of genomic DNA, equivalent to 30,000 or so T cell genomes, went into each replicate PCR. Purified libraries were quantified with a Qubit 3.0 fluorometer, sized on a Bioanalyzer 2100, and re-quantified with the KAPA Library Quantification kit. Every immunoSEQ 96-well plate was sequenced on a separate single-read 150-cycle Illumina NextSeq 550 flow cell. The original methods were these. Because the immunoSEQ output included only junctional sequences and no quality scores, the filtering could not be the same as the filtering used for full-length reads. Sequences were annotated with PyIR, a Python wrapper for IgBLAST v1.9, using IMGT germline references to assign V/J genes and CDR3. Reads were filtered out if the reads had weak V/J assignments (E-value above 1e-6), no CDR3, stop codons, out-of-frame junctions, or ambiguous translated residues. A V3J clonotype was defined by an identical inferred V gene, J gene, and CDR3 amino acid sequence. The percentage overlap between two repertoires was calculated by dividing the number of shared unique clonotypes by the size of the smaller repertoire. Three approaches were used to assess repertoire richness: RTK rarefaction, the Chao1 estimator, and Recon v2.1 estimates of unobserved clonotypes. Generation probabilities were computed with OLGA for all TCRbeta clonotypes obtained by the gDNA method from four donors. The immuneACCESS repertoire file appears here via TCRdb, limited to in-frame rearrangements. These files lack a portion of the clones; in checked studies, under half of the deficit traces to unresolved V genes, and the cause of the others is not known. V and J calls and clone size come straight from that table; D and trimming were deduced from the DNA. A total of around 2.3 million clones appear in this sample, more than 90% of them only once. The ten largest account for 0.13% of the sample.

The chain links TRBV2 with TRBJ2-4; no confident D gene assignment can be made. The clonotype originates from a man aged 18 to 30 in good health. The sequencing input was naive CD4+ T cells sorted from blood. The cell subset or site label corresponds to: CD45RA+ positively selected. The CDR3 region reads CASSVQENIQYF. The DNA reads as follows: TGTGCCAGCAGTGTCCAGGAAAACATTCAGTACTTC.